The entry that follows covers one T cell receptor (beta chain) sequence. Antigen specificity is unknown. TCR beta CDR3 regions were amplified from RNA transcripts. The primer set for the first-round RT-PCR of the TCR CDR3 was HTBI. One entry per CDR3 protein results from TCRdb running MiXCR on the multiplex PCR reads. The sample has some 300,000 distinct CDR3 sequences, around 20% seen once. This specimen comes from a study of T cells in Graves' hyperthyroidism and ophthalmopathy. Study results and limitations: Most clonotypes expanded in the thyroid (above 0.001) were also present in blood.

Exclusions: uncontrolled infection, other autoimmune disease, pregnancy, lactation. Diagnostic assessment was based on clinical symptoms, serum thyroxine and TRAb, thyroid ultrasound and orbital computed tomography. Sample: blood. The sequence derives from a man between 45 and 60 years old with Graves' ophthalmopathy.

CDR3 sequence: CASSMGLAIGTQYF. In nucleotides, the CDR3 is TGTGCCAGCAGCATGGGACTAGCGATAGGGACCCAGTACTTC. V gene TRBV7-9 combines with J gene TRBJ2-5, with 10 bases matching TRBD2. The CDR3 spans 14 residues. Germline loops: CDR1 SEHNR, CDR2 FQNEAQ (reference sequence). J gave up 7 bases and V 5 bases, and 7 bases lay outside the gene matches.